This T cell receptor beta chain was documented in a study of neurological immune-mediated disorders. The CDR3 consists of 15 residues. CDR1 is MNHEY, CDR2 SVGAGI, per germline. The junction had 6 bases not matched to a gene; V was cut back by 0 bases and J by 6 bases. Unsorted libraries used 2 million PBMCs kept at -80 degrees C. The authors produced cDNA by 5'RACE using 10-nucleotide random UMIs. TCRdb fed the 5' RACE reads into MiXCR, producing one record per CDR3 protein. This table has 31,000 or so distinct CDR3 sequences, roughly 4.4% appearing once. This clonotype has at least ten counts. Sequenced material: PBMCs. The sequence was collected from a man between 18 and 29 years old in good health. The chain combines TRBV6-5 with TRBJ2-3; 7 bases are a match to TRBD2. The CDR3 region has the DNA TGTGCCAGCAGTTACTCGGAGCGGGGATCCGATACGCAGTATTTT. Translation: CASSYSERGSDTQYF.